The 28 T cell receptor beta chains below all came from one sample that was sequenced in a study of T cell repertoires in cytomegalovirus infection. Their antigens are not known. MiXCR, applied by TCRdb to the reads, yields one record per CDR3 protein. The sample contains fewer than 1,000,000 distinct CDR3 sequences, 31% of which appear only once. The sequences come from cultured CD8+ T cells from PBMCs, collected from culture after CMV antigen stimulation. The receptors come from a human donor in good health (CMV status not recorded). Some clones in this sample may be carry-over from other donors' samples.

This chain links TRBV19 with TRBJ2-7; D unclear. Germline values: CDR1 LNHDA, CDR2 SQIVND (reference sequence). This CDR3 comprises 15 residues. The V and J ends lost 0 bases and 2 bases respectively, with 11 bases between them. CDR3 protein: CASSIDPLEAYEQYF. The DNA of the CDR3 is TGTGCCAGTAGTATAGACCCGCTGGAAGCCTACGAGCAGTACTTC.

V and J are TRBV25-1 and TRBJ2-7, with D possibly called TRBD1 or TRBD2 (5 bases each). The V end was cut by 8 bases, the J end by 2 bases, with 10 bases between. Germline loops: CDR1 MGHDK, CDR2 SYGVNS. The CDR3 is made up of 12 amino acids. The CDR3 here is CASGWGTYEQYF. DNA for the CDR3: TGTGCCAGCGGGTGGGGGACCTACGAGCAGTACTTC.

This clonotype was found many times. V is TRBV7-2 and J is TRBJ2-1; D gene uncertain. This CDR3 region has 16 residues. Trimming took 1 base from V and 0 from J, leaving 10 bases between them. Germline CDR1 and CDR2: SGHTA and FQGNSA. In DNA, the CDR3 is TGTGCCAGCAGCTTAGTTCCCTCCAGCTCCTACAATGAGCAGTTCTTC. As protein: CASSLVPSSSYNEQFF. Full variable domain (missing parts from reference TRBV7-2 and TRBJ2-1): GAGVSQSPSNKVTEKGKDVELRCDPISGHTALYWYRQSLGQGLEFLIYFQGNSAPDKSGLPSDRFSAERTGGSVSTLTIQRTQQEDSAVYLCASSLVPSSSYNEQFFGPGTRLTVL.

The chain recombines TRBV27 with TRBJ1-1; D is possibly TRBD1 (5 bases). This CDR3 has 13 amino acids. Germline V CDR1 and CDR2: MNHEY, SMNVEV (reference sequence). Trimming cost V 4 bases and J 3 bases, with 9 bases left between them. The CDR3: CASSWDFDTEAFF. CDR3 sequence (DNA): TGTGCCAGCAGTTGGGACTTCGACACTGAAGCTTTCTTT.

This chain links TRBV5-5 with TRBJ1-1; perhaps TRBD1 as D (5 bases). Trimming cost V 0 bases and J 3 bases, with 21 bases left between them. Germline values: CDR1 SGHKS, CDR2 YYEKEE (reference sequence). The CDR3 runs 18 residues. The CDR3 is CASSLDRDGGGGDTEAFF. The DNA of the CDR3 is TGTGCCAGCAGCTTGGACCGGGACGGAGGTGGGGGGGACACTGAAGCTTTCTTT.

This clonotype came up a few times. The V call is TRBV12-3 or TRBV12-4, the J call TRBJ1-1; D perhaps matches TRBD1 (5 bases). The germline V and J ends were trimmed by 5 bases and 7 bases, with 20 bases remaining between them. This CDR3 region has 15 residues. The CDR3 is CASSGGAHTGGEAFF. Written as DNA, the CDR3 is TGTGCCAGCAGTGGAGGGGCCCACACTGGAGGTGAAGCTTTCTTT.

This clonotype appeared a single time. The chain carries TRBV19 and TRBJ2-7; D is tentatively TRBD1 or TRBD2 (5 bases each). Trimming left V 5 bases short and J 1 base short, with 15 bases between. CDR1 and CDR2 (germline): LNHDA, SQIVND (reference sequence). The CDR3 totals 15 residues. Here the CDR3 DNA reads TGTGCCAGTAGTCTTGGGGACGCAAGTTCCTACGAGCAGTACTTC. Protein sequence: CASSLGDASSYEQYF.

The genes are TRBV27 and TRBJ2-2, with unresolved D. V dropped 6 bases and J dropped 13 bases, with 18 bases sitting between them. Germline loops: CDR1 MNHEY, CDR2 SMNVEV (reference sequence). The CDR3 is 13 amino acids. Written as DNA, the CDR3 is TGTGCCAGCAGCGATTTGGGTGGGATTGGGCTGTTTTTT. Translated: CASSDLGGIGLFF.

V and J are TRBV9 and TRBJ2-1; D is perhaps TRBD1 (6 bases). V lost 3 bases and J lost 9, with 19 bases in between. Germline-derived CDR1 and CDR2 are SGDLS and YYNGEE. This CDR3 is built from 15 residues. The CDR3 protein is CASSAAGEIGLEQFF. The CDR3, as DNA: TGTGCCAGCAGCGCGGCAGGGGAAATTGGTCTTGAGCAGTTCTTC.

The chain recombines TRBV12-3 or TRBV12-4 with TRBJ1-2; unclear D gene. The CDR3 loop spans 13 amino acids. Trimming took 3 bases from V and 6 from J, leaving 11 bases between them. The CDR3 DNA reads TGTGCCAGCAGTTTGAAAGAGATCCATGGCTACACCTTC. Translated, it gives CASSLKEIHGYTF.

CDR3 loop: CASRNWGGRVDTGELFF. In DNA, the CDR3 is TGTGCCAGCCGAAACTGGGGAGGGAGGGTGGACACCGGGGAGCTGTTTTTT. The chain has TRBV6-1 and TRBJ2-2; TRBD2 agrees at 7 bases. With V trimmed by 8 bases and J by 3 bases, 15 bases remained unmatched. The CDR3 is 17 amino acids. Germline CDR1 and CDR2: MNHNS and SASEGT.

This clonotype occurred many times. The chain uses TRBV7-6 and TRBJ2-3, with a tentative D call TRBD2 (5 bases). Trimming stripped 5 bases from V and 0 bases from J, with 9 bases between. Germline CDR1 SGHVS, CDR2 FNYEAQ. This CDR3 has 14 amino acids. The DNA for the CDR3 is TGTGCCAGCAGCGACCGCGGGAGCACAGATACGCAGTATTTT. This codes for CASSDRGSTDTQYF.

This clonotype came up a few times. The V and J genes are TRBV29-1 and TRBJ2-5; D remains ambiguous. This CDR3 comprises 10 residues. V was pared by 6 bases and J by 12 bases, with 14 bases between. Germline CDR1 SQVTM, CDR2 ANQGSEA. DNA for the CDR3: TGCAGCGTAGATGACCCCTGGAAGTACTTC. Amino acid sequence: CSVDDPWKYF.

The rearrangement links TRBV20-1 to TRBJ2-6; no clear D gene. CDR1 DFQATT and CDR2 SNEGSKA come from the germline V gene (reference sequence). The CDR3 extends over 14 amino acids. V shed 5 bases and J shed 1 base, with 9 bases lying between them. CDR3 in amino acids: CSALHRSGANVLTF. In DNA, the CDR3 is TGCAGTGCTCTTCACAGATCTGGGGCCAACGTCCTGACTTTC.

This clonotype has only a few counts. This chain links TRBV19 with TRBJ1-5, with a possible D match to TRBD1 (5 bases). CDR3 size: 14 residues. Between the trimmed V and J ends, which lost 3 bases and 10 bases, there was a span of 16 bases. Germline V gene sequence: CDR1 LNHDA, CDR2 SQIVND (reference sequence). CDR3 in DNA: TGTGCCAGTAGTATCACGGGGACGGAAGCTCCCCAGCATTTT. This codes for CASSITGTEAPQHF.

This clonotype was recorded many times. V gene TRBV9 combines with J gene TRBJ2-3; D is unclear. Germline CDR1 is SGDLS and CDR2 is YYNGEE. Deletions cut 3 bases from V and 3 bases from J, with 14 bases between. CDR3 length: 15 amino acids. CDR3 sequence reads: CASSALPLSTDTQYF. CDR3 nucleotide sequence: TGTGCCAGCAGCGCTCTCCCCTTAAGTACAGATACGCAGTATTTT.

V gene TRBV6-5 combines with J gene TRBJ1-4; 9 bases align to TRBD1. The CDR3 is 18 amino acids. The J segment lost 8 bases and the V segment lost 4 bases, leaving 17 bases of the junction unmatched. Germline V CDR1 and CDR2: MNHEY, SVGAGI. The CDR3 loop reads CASSSRDRVFLAREKLFF. CDR3 nucleotide sequence: TGTGCCAGCAGTTCCCGGGACAGGGTTTTTCTCGCAAGGGAAAAACTGTTTTTT.

This clonotype was counted many times. The genes are TRBV7-2 and TRBJ1-5; D possibly corresponds to TRBD1 (5 bases). The CDR3 totals 15 residues. The germline V gene encodes CDR1 SGHTA and CDR2 FQGNSA. Trimming removed 0 bases from V and 0 bases from J, with 6 bases in between. CDR3 coding DNA: TGTGCCAGCAGCTTAGCCGGGGGTAGCAATCAGCCCCAGCATTTT. Residues: CASSLAGGSNQPQHF.

This clonotype has more than one count but fewer than ten. The chain combines TRBV7-6 with TRBJ2-7, with unresolved D. CDR3 size: 13 residues. Trimming removed 5 bases at V and 4 bases at J, with 12 bases between. Germline values: CDR1 SGHVS, CDR2 FNYEAQ. The CDR3 spells CASSPDDGYEQYF. CDR3 nucleotide sequence: TGTGCCAGCAGCCCAGACGACGGTTACGAGCAGTACTTC.

This chain joins TRBV13 and TRBJ2-2, with TRBD1 as a possible D gene (6 bases). Trimming removed 4 bases at V and 8 bases at J, with 14 bases between. The CDR3 has 14 amino acids. Germline V gives CDR1 PRHDT, CDR2 FYEKMQ (reference sequence). CDR3 nucleotide sequence: TGTGCCAGCAGCTCTCGGACAGACAATGGGGAGCTGTTTTTT. Its translation is CASSSRTDNGELFF. The complete variable domain, with remaining parts taken from reference TRBV13 and TRBJ2-2, reads AAGVIQSPRHLIKEKRETATLKCYPIPRHDTVYWYQQGPGQDPQFLISFYEKMQSDKGSIPDRFSAQQFSDYHSELNMSSLELGDSALYFCASSSRTDNGELFFGEGSRLTVL.

The chain carries TRBV27 and TRBJ2-5; 8 nucleotides align to TRBD1. Unmatched junction bases numbered 7, after V lost 6 bases and J lost 1 base. The CDR3 spans 15 residues. CDR1 and CDR2 from the germline V gene are MNHEY and SMNVEV (reference sequence). The CDR3 loop reads CASRQTGGSQETQYF. CDR3 bases: TGTGCCAGCAGGCAAACAGGGGGATCCCAAGAGACCCAGTACTTC.

This clonotype came up a few times. V gene TRBV9 combines with J gene TRBJ1-6; D possibly corresponds to TRBD1 (6 bases). The V gene lost 0 bases and the J gene lost 7 bases, with 11 bases spanning the gap. The CDR3 length is 15 residues. CDR1 and CDR2 (germline): SGDLS, YYNGEE. Here the CDR3 reads CASSVAGERNSPLHF. The CDR3 DNA reads as TGTGCCAGCAGCGTAGCAGGGGAGCGAAATTCACCCCTCCACTTT.

This clonotype was recorded a few times. The chain uses TRBV28 and TRBJ2-5, with TRBD2 matching over 13 bases. CDR3 size: 16 residues. Germline values: CDR1 MDHEN, CDR2 SYDVKM. After removal of 3 bases from V and 1 base from J, the junction contained 2 bases not matched to a gene. The CDR3 here is CASSLTSGGPQETQYF. The DNA for the CDR3 is TGTGCCAGCAGTTTGACTAGCGGGGGGCCCCAAGAGACCCAGTACTTC.

The chain uses TRBV27 and TRBJ2-7, with 7 positions matching TRBD1. V gave up 6 bases and J gave up 0 bases; unmatched junction bases: 5. Per germline, CDR1 MNHEY and CDR2 SMNVEV (reference sequence). This CDR3 region has 14 residues. The CDR3 here is CASRGDSRSYEQYF. CDR3 bases: TGTGCCAGCAGGGGGGACAGCCGCTCCTACGAGCAGTACTTC.

In regard to this clonotype: No conserved phenylalanine or tryptophan ends this CDR3, so it is likely a read error. The rearrangement uses TRBV6-1 and TRBJ1-1, with TRBD1 as a possible D gene (6 bases). The germline V gene has CDR1 MNHNS and CDR2 SASEGT. V lost 0 bases, J lost 4 bases, and 15 bases lay in between. This CDR3 spans 16 amino acids. CDR3 in DNA: TGTGCCAGCAGTGAAGCCCCCTGGGGGGCCTCCACTGAAGCTTTCATT. Amino acid sequence: CASSEAPWGASTEAFI.

The chain joins TRBV7-6 to TRBJ2-5; D uncertain. Germline values: CDR1 SGHVS, CDR2 FNYEAQ. This CDR3 is 13 amino acids long. V was clipped by 5 bases and J by 5 bases, with 12 bases between them. The CDR3 DNA reads as TGTGCCAGCAGCGGCTCCGGGCAGGAGACCCAGTACTTC. It yields the protein CASSGSGQETQYF. The full variable domain, with the rest looked up from reference TRBV7-6 and TRBJ2-5, is GAGVSQSPRYKVTKRGQDVALRCDPISGHVSLYWYRQALGQGPEFLTYFNYEAQQDKSGLPNDRFSAERPEGSISTLTIQRTEQRDSAMYRCASSGSGQETQYFGPGTRLLVL.

In DNA, the CDR3 is TGCGCCAGCAGCCAAGTTGGGACAGGGGACTACGAGCAGTACTTC. Translated: CASSQVGTGDYEQYF. This chain uses TRBV4-1 with TRBJ2-7, with 10 bases fitting TRBD1. CDR1 and CDR2 (germline): MGHRA, YSYEKL. V shed 1 base, J shed 3 bases, and the junction held 3 bases outside the gene matches. This CDR3 has 15 amino acids.

This clonotype came up a few times. The gene calls are TRBV12-3 or TRBV12-4 and TRBJ2-3; TRBD2 is a possible D gene (6 bases). The germline V and J ends were trimmed by 3 bases and 2 bases, with 18 bases remaining between them. This CDR3 has 17 residues. CDR3 sequence reads: CASSLSRGFPNTDTQYF. The CDR3 nucleotides read TGTGCCAGCAGTTTGTCGCGGGGCTTCCCCAACACAGATACGCAGTATTTT.